Below, 2 T cell receptor beta chains from the same sample are listed, as sequenced in a study of T cells in Graves' hyperthyroidism and ophthalmopathy. The source material, RNA transcripts, was used to amplify TCR beta CDR3 regions. First-round RT-PCR targeting the TCR CDR3 was performed with the HTBI primer set. TCRdb fed the multiplex PCR reads into MiXCR, producing one record per CDR3 protein. Of nearly 250,000 distinct CDR3 sequences in the sample, around 15% are singletons; the top ten hold around 26%. Source material: blood. The receptors were gathered from a woman aged 18-29 years with Graves' ophthalmopathy.

This rearrangement joins TRBV6-5 to TRBJ1-4; 9 bases match TRBD1. The CDR3 loop spans 14 amino acids. Trimming removed 4 bases from V and 6 bases from J; junction bases left unmatched: 3. Per germline, CDR1 MNHEY and CDR2 SVGAGI. CDR3 in amino acids: CASSWDRDDEKLFF. The CDR3 coding sequence is TGTGCCAGCAGTTGGGACAGGGATGATGAAAAACTGTTTTTT.

This clonotype was observed at least ten times. The chain has TRBV4-1 and TRBJ2-3; 8 bases fit TRBD2. The length of the CDR3 is 14 residues. The J segment lost 5 bases and the V segment lost 4 bases, leaving 5 bases of the junction unmatched. Germline lookup yields CDR1 MGHRA and CDR2 YSYEKL. Here the CDR3 reads CASSPKSGGDTQYF. Written as DNA, the CDR3 is TGCGCCAGCAGCCCAAAAAGCGGGGGAGATACGCAGTATTTT.